The T cell receptor (beta chain) described here comes from a study of shared clonotypes between healthy human individuals. CDR1 GTSNPN and CDR2 SVGIG come from the germline V gene (reference sequence). There are 15 residues in the CDR3. V dropped 2 bases and J dropped 3 bases, with 14 bases sitting between them. The data were produced by immunoSEQ multiplex PCR, yet TCRdb's version contains in-frame clones alone and is incomplete. Of some 200,000 clones listed, 50% to 75% were seen once; the top ten hold more than 9.5%. Ten or more counts support this clone. This same CDR3 is encoded by further DNA sequences in the sample.

The receptor was derived from a man aged 30 to 45 in good health. Sequenced input: memory CD4+ T cells sorted from blood. As to subset: CD45RA-negative fraction. The chain combines TRBV30 with TRBJ1-3; D may be TRBD1 (5 bases). CDR3 region: CAWSRDSGSGNTIYF. CDR3 sequence (DNA): TGTGCCTGGAGTCGCGACAGCGGGAGTGGAAACACCATATATTTT.